This T cell receptor beta chain was found in a study of blood T cell repertoires in COVID-19. Study information: Acute and convalescent COVID-19 samples came from the United States, Italy and Spain. In each case, the material was cDNA or gDNA derived from T cells, B-cell-depleted T cells, or PBMCs.

Per the original data handling: From reference gene primer amplification, estimates of nucleated cell counts were derived. The table came from immunoSEQ multiplex PCR; TCRdb's copy has only in-frame clones and leaves some out. Clone size and V and J calls were adopted from that table, with D and trimming inferred from the DNA. In the table there are under 300,000 clones, roughly 88% of which are singletons. This CDR3 contains 15 residues. The germline CDR1 and CDR2 sequences are SEHNR and FQNEAQ (reference sequence). Trimming pared 1 base from V and 5 bases from J, leaving 13 bases between. The rearrangement links TRBV7-9 to TRBJ2-3; possibly TRBD2 for D (6 bases). This clonotype was obtained from a woman aged 40 to 49 who had recovered from COVID-19. Sequencing was done on a sample of peripheral blood. CDR3 protein: CASSLDAGRGDTQYF. The CDR3 bases are TGTGCCAGCAGCTTAGACGCAGGGCGGGGAGATACGCAGTATTTT.